The next 5 T cell receptor beta chains were all read from a single sample in a study of blood T cell repertoires in COVID-19. Produced via immunoSEQ multiplex PCR; TCRdb's table is partial and in-frame only. The sample lists 90,000 to 100,000 clones; roughly 90% were seen once. Sequenced input: peripheral blood. These receptors originate from a man aged 45-60 years with COVID-19, enrolled during active disease.

CDR3 sequence reads: CASSLGGQGVDIQYF. CDR3 in DNA: TGCGCCAGCAGCTTAGGAGGACAGGGAGTAGACATTCAGTACTTC. The gene calls are TRBV5-1 and TRBJ2-4; 8 positions match TRBD1. Germline V gene sequence: CDR1 SGHRS, CDR2 YFSETQ. With V trimmed by 2 bases and J by 8 bases, 9 bases remained unmatched. The CDR3 loop spans 15 amino acids.

The rearrangement joins TRBV30 to TRBJ1-5; 8 bases line up with TRBD1. Germline lookup yields CDR1 GTSNPN and CDR2 SVGIG (reference sequence). The CDR3 is 18 amino acids. J gave up 0 bases and V 0 bases, and 10 bases lay outside the gene matches. CDR3 amino acids: CAWSVRDRGVFSNQPQHF. The DNA for the CDR3 is TGTGCCTGGAGTGTGCGAGACAGGGGCGTTTTTAGCAATCAGCCCCAGCATTTT.

The rearrangement joins TRBV28 to TRBJ2-1; TRBD2 agrees at 13 bases. Germline V gene lookup returns CDR1 MDHEN and CDR2 SYDVKM. The J segment lost 6 bases and the V segment lost 1 base, leaving 9 bases of the junction unmatched. The CDR3 has 18 amino acids. CDR3 DNA sequence: TGTGCCAGCAGTTTATTCACTAGCGGGGGGGCCGCGGGCAATGAGCAGTTCTTC. The encoded protein is CASSLFTSGGAAGNEQFF. Using reference TRBV28 and TRBJ2-1 for the parts outside the CDR3, the full variable domain is DVKVTQSSRYLVKRTGEKVFLECVQDMDHENMFWYRQDPGLGLRLIYFSYDVKMKEKGDIPEGYSVSREKKERFSLILESASTNQTSMYLCASSLFTSGGAAGNEQFFGPGTRLTVL.

This chain connects TRBV18 to TRBJ1-1, with 7 nucleotides matching TRBD1. V lost 3 bases to trimming and J lost 1 base; unmatched junction nucleotides: 8. CDR3 length: 16 amino acids. Germline CDR1 KGHSH, CDR2 LQKENI. The CDR3 loop reads CASSPLAGGPNTEAFF. The DNA of the CDR3 is TGTGCCAGCTCACCTCTGGCAGGGGGACCGAACACTGAAGCTTTCTTT.

This chain joins TRBV28 and TRBJ1-1; weak D call: TRBD1 (5 bases). The CDR3 extends over 13 amino acids. Germline assignment: CDR1 MDHEN and CDR2 SYDVKM. The V end was cut by 6 bases, the J end by 2 bases, with 10 bases between. The CDR3 sequence is CASRGGVNTEAFF. The CDR3 DNA sequence: TGTGCCAGCAGGGGAGGGGTTAACACTGAAGCTTTCTTT.